The TCR beta chain under discussion was sequenced for a study of vaccination effects on CD4 cells after COVID-19. Profiling relied on immunoSEQ multiplex PCR, and the TCRdb table lists in-frame clones only, not all of them. Among about 61,000 clones listed, more than 80% were seen once. Antigen-specific CD4+ T cells were first expanded with viral peptide pools by the ViraFEST assay and only then sequenced. CD4+ T cells were isolated after around ten days of culture. Nucleocapsid antibodies were negative in the vaccine recipients, who had never had SARS-CoV-2 infection. Half-medium replacement with IL-2 medium occurred on days 3 and 7. This clone was picked up one time. Its specificity is not known. Trimming cost V 5 bases and J 5 bases; bases outside gene matches: 6. CDR3 length: 13 residues. The germline V gene has CDR1 SNHLY and CDR2 FYNNEI.

The sequencing here drew on CD4+ T cells from PBMCs cultured with HCoV-229E spike peptides, taken before COVID-19 vaccination. The receptor's source is a human donor who received a COVID-19 vaccine. The V call is TRBV2, the J call TRBJ2-7, with 7 bases fitting TRBD1. The CDR3, as DNA: TGTGCCAGCAGTAATTCACAGGGGAACGAGCAGTACGTC. Translating it yields CASSNSQGNEQYV.